This T cell receptor (beta chain) derives from a study of blood T cell repertoires in COVID-19. Trimming shortened V by 0 bases and J by 3 bases, and 10 bases separated the two germline ends. The V gene's germline CDR1 is SGHDT and CDR2 YYEEEE. The CDR3 loop spans 15 amino acids. Assay used: immunoSEQ multiplex PCR; TCRdb lists only in-frame clones, some missing. The sample includes roughly 250,000 clones, 87% seen only once; the top ten take more than 5%. This receptor was taken from a woman aged 25 to 39 with acute COVID-19. The sample comprised PBMCs or T cells enriched from blood (not recorded which). V usage is TRBV5-6 and J usage is TRBJ2-1; D might be TRBD1 (5 bases). The CDR3 nucleotides are TGTGCCAGCAGCTTGGAACAGGTTTTCTACAATGAGCAGTTCTTC. Translated, it gives CASSLEQVFYNEQFF.